These 24 T cell receptor beta chains came from one sample sequenced in a study of T cell responses to AZD1222 COVID-19 vaccine. Some clones are missing from TCRdb's copy, which holds only in-frame ones; the method was immunoSEQ multiplex PCR. Of around 78,000 clones in the sample, approximately 86% were seen once. The sequences come from peripheral blood, collected on day 0 of MenACWY control vaccination. The receptors here all came from an adult in good health.

The gene calls are TRBV6-2 or TRBV6-3 and TRBJ2-3, with D hard to call. The length of the CDR3 is 11 residues. Trimming shortened V by 4 bases and J by 6 bases, and 5 bases separated the two germline ends. Germline CDR1 is MNHEY and CDR2 is SVGEGT. The CDR3 sequence is CASSSPDTQYF. The CDR3 DNA sequence: TGTGCCAGCAGTTCCCCCGATACGCAGTATTTT.

In this sample, this clone turned up once. J is TRBJ2-3 and V is TRBV19; TRBD1 matches 8 bases. The germline gives CDR1 LNHDA, CDR2 SQIVND (reference sequence). The CDR3 has 15 residues. The junction had 5 bases not matched to a gene; V was cut back by 3 bases and J by 3 bases. The CDR3 loop reads CASSMYDRGTDTQYF. The CDR3 DNA reads TGTGCCAGTAGTATGTATGACAGGGGTACAGATACGCAGTATTTT.

The chain links TRBV7-2 to TRBJ1-2; D gene uncertain. Germline V lookup: CDR1 SGHTA, CDR2 FQGNSA. This CDR3 region has 11 residues. V was shortened by 3 bases and J by 4 bases, with 3 bases between the two germline ends. CDR3 sequence reads: CASSLSYGYTF. In DNA form, the CDR3 reads TGTGCCAGCAGCTTGTCCTATGGCTACACCTTC.

V is TRBV7-9 and J is TRBJ1-3; D remains ambiguous. Germline lookup yields CDR1 SEHNR and CDR2 FQNEAQ (reference sequence). V was cut by 2 bases and J by 0 bases, with 8 bases left in between. The CDR3 length is 15 residues. The CDR3 is CASSLTQTSGNTIYF. CDR3 DNA: TGTGCCAGCAGCTTAACCCAAACCTCTGGAAACACCATATATTTT. Together with reference TRBV7-9 and TRBJ1-3, the CDR3 gives the full variable domain: DTGVSQNPRHKITKRGQNVTFRCDPISEHNRLYWYRQTLGQGPEFLTYFQNEAQLEKSRLLSDRFSAERPKGSFSTLEIQRTEQGDSAMYLCASSLTQTSGNTIYFGEGSWLTVV.

The table lists this clone with a count of one. V is TRBV5-1 and J is TRBJ2-7; tentative D call: TRBD2 (6 bases). The CDR3 sequence is 11 residues long. CDR1 is SGHRS, CDR2 YFSETQ, per germline. Trimming shortened V by 8 bases and J by 6 bases, and 12 bases separated the two germline ends. The CDR3 DNA reads as TGCGCCAGGGCCGAGGAGGGCGAGCAGTACTTC. Protein: CARAEEGEQYF.

The gene calls are TRBV9 and TRBJ1-1; 7 bases are a match to TRBD1. The V and J ends lost 0 bases and 1 base, in that order; junction bases with no gene match: 3. The CDR3 totals 15 residues. CDR1 and CDR2 (germline): SGDLS, YYNGEE. The CDR3 region has the DNA TGTGCCAGCAGCGTAGGTGGGACAGCGAACACTGAAGCTTTCTTT. This sequence encodes CASSVGGTANTEAFF.

V is TRBV2 and J is TRBJ1-6; maybe TRBD1 (5 bases). Germline V lookup: CDR1 SNHLY, CDR2 FYNNEI. V was shortened by 2 bases and J by 14 bases, with 19 bases between the two germline ends. The CDR3 length is 15 residues. CDR3 protein: CASSETQGRLQSLHF. For the CDR3, the DNA is TGTGCCAGCAGTGAAACCCAGGGTAGGCTCCAATCCCTCCACTTT.

The chain couples TRBV7-8 to TRBJ2-5; the match to TRBD2 covers 9 bases. Germline CDR1 and CDR2: SGHVS and FQNEAQ. The CDR3 is 16 residues long. V lost 1 base and J lost 5; bases outside the gene matches: 8. The DNA of the CDR3 is TGTGCCAGCAGCTTAGAGGCGGCGGGGGGGCTTGAGACCCAGTACTTC. Amino acid sequence: CASSLEAAGGLETQYF. The full variable domain, completed using reference TRBV7-8 and TRBJ2-5, is GAGVSQSPRYKVAKRGQDVALRCDPISGHVSLFWYQQALGQGPEFLTYFQNEAQLDKSGLPSDRFFAERPEGSVSTLKIQRTQQEDSAVYLCASSLEAAGGLETQYFGPGTRLLVL.

Only one count was recorded for this clone. The chain is built from TRBV4-1 and TRBJ2-4; tentatively, D is TRBD2 (5 bases). The length of the CDR3 is 16 residues. Per the germline V gene, CDR1 is MGHRA and CDR2 is YSYEKL. V was trimmed by 4 bases and J by 2 bases, leaving 15 bases between them. CDR3 sequence (DNA): TGCGCCAGCAGCCGCTTGCGGGTTGAGCCCAAAAACATTCAGTACTTC. As protein: CASSRLRVEPKNIQYF.

The chain recombines TRBV28 with TRBJ2-2; the D is unclear. CDR1 is MDHEN and CDR2 is SYDVKM in the germline V gene. V was trimmed by 4 bases and J by 1 base, leaving 13 bases between them. This CDR3 contains 16 residues. The CDR3 reads CASSYPRPQNTGELFF. The DNA of the CDR3 is TGTGCCAGCAGTTACCCCCGTCCTCAGAACACCGGGGAGCTGTTTTTT.

The chain uses TRBV28 and TRBJ1-2; 7 bases align to TRBD1. CDR1 MDHEN and CDR2 SYDVKM come from the germline V gene. This CDR3 region has 13 residues. The ends lost 3 bases at V and 4 bases at J; junction bases unmatched: 2. This CDR3 is CASSLGTVYGYTF. CDR3 DNA sequence: TGTGCCAGCAGTTTGGGGACAGTCTATGGCTACACCTTC.

The chain joins TRBV28 to TRBJ1-2, with D perhaps matching TRBD1 (5 bases). Germline CDR1 and CDR2: MDHEN and SYDVKM. V was cut by 3 bases and J by 0 bases, with 8 bases left in between. This CDR3 has 14 residues. Written as DNA, the CDR3 is TGTGCCAGCAGTTTGACAGCAGCTAACTATGGCTACACCTTC. Its protein product is CASSLTAANYGYTF.

This chain links TRBV5-1 with TRBJ1-1; weak D call: TRBD1 (5 bases). There are 15 residues in the CDR3. Trimming took 0 bases from V and 4 from J, leaving 13 bases between them. Per the germline V gene, CDR1 is SGHRS and CDR2 is YFSETQ. The CDR3 loop is CASSLEGPRSTEAFF. The CDR3 region has the DNA TGCGCCAGCAGCTTGGAGGGACCTCGGAGCACTGAAGCTTTCTTT.

This sequence joins TRBV11-3 and TRBJ2-7; D not resolved. The CDR3 runs to 13 residues. Trimming removed 5 bases at V and 4 bases at J, with 12 bases between. CDR1 and CDR2 from the germline V gene are SGHNT and YENEEA. The CDR3 nucleotides read TGTGCCAGCAGCCCATCACCGATTTACGAGCAGTACTTC. This gives the protein CASSPSPIYEQYF.

The V and J genes are TRBV6-5 and TRBJ1-5, with a possible D match to TRBD1 (6 bases). CDR1 and CDR2 from the germline V gene are MNHEY and SVGAGI. There are 13 residues in the CDR3. Trimming removed 8 bases from V and 4 bases from J, with 12 bases in between. In DNA form, the CDR3 reads TGTGCCAGCTTGGGGGCCCTGAATCAGCCCCAGCATTTT. Residues: CASLGALNQPQHF.

The J gene is TRBJ1-3, the V gene TRBV28, with D unresolved. The CDR3 totals 12 residues. The V gene's germline CDR1 is MDHEN and CDR2 SYDVKM. Trimming cost V 7 bases and J 4 bases, with 8 bases left between them. The CDR3 sequence is CASTSQGNTIYF. The CDR3 nucleotides are TGTGCCAGCACCAGTCAGGGAAACACCATATATTTT.

This clone was found once. The chain employs TRBV5-6 and TRBJ1-2; D is ambiguous. The CDR3 spans 15 residues. V lost 4 bases to trimming and J lost 8 bases, with 21 bases between them. The germline gives CDR1 SGHDT, CDR2 YYEEEE. The CDR3 sequence: CASSPGERSVRGYTF. The CDR3 DNA is TGTGCCAGCAGCCCAGGCGAGCGATCGGTTCGGGGCTACACCTTC.

The chain combines TRBV12-5 with TRBJ1-1; D unclear. The CDR3 has 11 amino acids. V lost 5 bases and J 11 bases, leaving 12 bases between the germline ends. Per the germline V gene, CDR1 is LGHNT and CDR2 is FRNRAP. DNA of the CDR3: TGTGCTAGTGGTCCTGGACCCGTGGCTTTCTTT. It translates to CASGPGPVAFF.

This clone was seen just once. The CDR3 reads CASSVGQRGDLGTEAFF. In DNA form, the CDR3 reads TGTGCCAGCAGCGTAGGCCAAAGGGGAGATTTGGGCACTGAAGCTTTCTTT. This rearrangement joins TRBV9 to TRBJ1-1, with D tentatively TRBD1 (5 bases). Germline CDR1 SGDLS, CDR2 YYNGEE. V was clipped by 0 bases and J by 4 bases, with 19 bases between them. This CDR3 is 17 amino acids long. The full variable domain, its missing parts supplied by reference TRBV9 and TRBJ1-1, is DSGVTQTPKHLITATGQRVTLRCSPRSGDLSVYWYQQSLDQGLQFLIQYYNGEERAKGNILERFSAQQFPDLHSELNLSSLELGDSALYFCASSVGQRGDLGTEAFFGQGTRLTVV.

The chain carries TRBV19 and TRBJ1-4; D remains ambiguous. This CDR3 is 15 amino acids long. The germline V and J ends were trimmed by 6 bases and 8 bases, with 19 bases remaining between them. Looked up from germline, CDR1 is LNHDA and CDR2 is SQIVND (reference sequence). The CDR3 bases are TGTGCCAGTAGAAGGTATGGAGGGCGAGAGGAAAAACTGTTTTTT. Its translation: CASRRYGGREEKLFF.

This chain connects TRBV6-4 to TRBJ1-6; D is uncertain. V was shortened by 6 bases and J by 4 bases, with 7 bases between the two germline ends. CDR3 length: 13 residues. Germline CDR1 MRHNA, CDR2 SNTAGT. The DNA for the CDR3 is TGTGCCAGCAGCCCGGATTATAATTCACCCCTCCACTTT. Translation: CASSPDYNSPLHF.

The chain couples TRBV18 to TRBJ1-2; D gene ambiguous. This CDR3 region has 14 residues. The germline V and J ends were trimmed by 6 bases and 0 bases, with 11 bases remaining between them. Per the germline V gene, CDR1 is KGHSH and CDR2 is LQKENI. CDR3 amino acids: CASSQKEANYGYTF. The CDR3 DNA reads as TGTGCCAGCTCCCAAAAAGAAGCTAACTATGGCTACACCTTC.

This clone was seen only once. V usage is TRBV3-1 (or the pseudogene TRBV3-2) and J usage is TRBJ1-1; D is undetermined. CDR3 size: 13 residues. Germline CDR1 reads LGHDT; CDR2 reads YNNKEL (reference sequence). The V end was cut by 2 bases, the J end by 4 bases, with 8 bases between. The CDR3 DNA reads as TGTGCCAGCAGCCAATCCCCGGGCACTGAAGCTTTCTTT. Protein sequence: CASSQSPGTEAFF.

This clone was detected once. The V gene is TRBV4-3, the J gene TRBJ1-1; D gene unclear. Trimming pared 0 bases from V and 1 base from J, leaving 12 bases between. This CDR3 has 16 amino acids. Germline V gives CDR1 LGHNA, CDR2 YSLEER. DNA for the CDR3: TGCGCCAGCAGCCAAGATTACGGCCGGCAGAACACTGAAGCTTTCTTT. Protein sequence: CASSQDYGRQNTEAFF.